The rows below give T cell receptor beta chains drawn from one sample of a study of T-cell reconstitution after alpha-beta-depleted transplantation in children. Each CDR3 protein gets one entry after TCRdb re-called the PCR reads with MiXCR. The sample contains a few hundred thousand distinct CDR3 sequences, 43% of which appear only once. The sample here was PBMCs, taken before TCRalphabeta/CD19-depleted stem cell transplant. The receptor set was obtained from a girl aged 2-15 years with aplastic anemia, due to receive a stem cell transplant. Each CDR3 is given with its conserved first and last residue. The order of the fields is V gene, J gene, clone size, D gene, CDR3 DNA, CDR3 protein. The D gene is left open where the match is weak. Not all rows give a size; the values are once, few, many and, for expanded clones, a class.

TRBV2,TRBJ2-5,many,-,TGTGCCAGCAGTGAACGGGACACAACCTTTCAAGAGACCCAGTACTTC,CASSERDTTFQETQYF
TRBV6-5,TRBJ1-6,few,-,TGTGCCAGCAGTTACTCGATAGGGATCATTAATAATTCACCCCTCCACTTT,CASSYSIGIINNSPLHF
TRBV15,TRBJ2-7,-,-,TGTGCCACGAAGAAGGACTACGAGCAGTACTTC,CATKKDYEQYF
TRBV7-3,TRBJ2-1,-,-,TGTGCCAGCAGCCCCCCCCCGGTAGATGAGCAGTTCTTC,CASSPPPVDEQFF
TRBV9,TRBJ2-1,once,-,TGTGCCAGCAGCCAGCTCGGGTGGCAGTTCTTC,CASSQLGWQFF
TRBV7-9,TRBJ2-3,many,-,TGTGCCAGCAGTCTTAGCGGAGGAGGGTCTACGCAGTATTTT,CASSLSGGGSTQYF
TRBV7-9,TRBJ2-5,few,-,TGTGCCAGCAGCCGGCTGGGGCAAACTGGGGAGACCCAGTACTTC,CASSRLGQTGETQYF
TRBV5-6,TRBJ2-5,-,TRBD2,TGTGCCAGCAGCTTCACTAGCGCACAAGAGACCCAGTACTTC,CASSFTSAQETQYF
TRBV29-1,TRBJ2-7,few,TRBD2,TGCAGCGTTGAAGGGAAGACTAGCGGGAGCTCCTACGAGCAGTACTTC,CSVEGKTSGSSYEQYF
TRBV9,TRBJ2-6,-,TRBD1,TGTGCCAGCAGCGTTACAGGGGATTCTGGGGCCAACGTCCTGACTTTC,CASSVTGDSGANVLTF
TRBV5-1,TRBJ2-7,few,-,TGCGCCAGCAGCTTGTCCCCGCTAATTAAGACCTACGAGCAGTACTTC,CASSLSPLIKTYEQYF
TRBV9,TRBJ2-1,-,TRBD1,TGTGCCAGCAGCGTAGTAGGGGGCGAGCAGTTCTTC,CASSVVGGEQFF
TRBV11-1,TRBJ2-3,-,-,TGTGCCAGCAGCCCTCCGGGACCATTATTCACAGATACGCAGTATTTT,CASSPPGPLFTDTQYF
TRBV28,TRBJ2-1,many,TRBD2,TGTGCCAGCAGTTCACTAGCGGTTACCTACAATGAGCAGTTCTTC,CASSSLAVTYNEQFF
TRBV20-1,TRBJ2-5,-,-,TGCAGTGCTAGAAGCAGGGTGCGAGGGGAGACCCAGTACTTC,CSARSRVRGETQYF
TRBV7-3,TRBJ2-2,-,-,TGTGCCAGCTGCCTCGCCTCGGGCCTCACCGGGGAGCTGTTTTTT,CASCLASGLTGELFF
TRBV7-8,TRBJ2-7,many,TRBD1,TGTGCCAGCAGCTTAGCGTTTGGGACAGGGGACTCCTACGAGCAGTACTTC,CASSLAFGTGDSYEQYF
TRBV10-2,TRBJ2-2,few,TRBD1,TGCGCCAGCAGTGAGCCAATCAGACAGGGCTACGCCGGGGAGCTGTTTTTT,CASSEPIRQGYAGELFF
TRBV20-1,TRBJ2-7,-,-,TGCAGTGCTAGCTCCCAGGTCAGCTCCTACGAGCAGTACTTC,CSASSQVSSYEQYF
TRBV18,TRBJ1-5,many,-,TGTGCCAGCTCACCACAGGGTAGCAATCAGCCCCAGCATTTT,CASSPQGSNQPQHF
TRBV27,TRBJ2-3,many,TRBD1,TGTGCCAGCAGTACCACAGGGGGACGGGATACGCAGTATTTT,CASSTTGGRDTQYF
TRBV10-3,TRBJ1-6,few,-,TGTGCCATCAGCCCTTCTGGCAGTGGAGATTCACCCCTCCACTTT,CAISPSGSGDSPLHF